Following are 28 T cell receptor beta chains from one sample sequenced in a study of early T cells in non-severe SARS-CoV-2 infection. TCRdb redid the calling of the 5' RACE reads with MiXCR, one entry per CDR3 protein. The sample contains tens of thousands of distinct CDR3 sequences, approximately 5.6% of which appear only once. Sequenced sample: whole blood. The source of these receptors is an adult who was a healthcare worker with PCR-confirmed SARS-CoV-2 infection or an uninfected control (not recorded which).

Ten or more counts support this clonotype. This chain uses TRBV6-6 with TRBJ1-4; D is unclear. CDR1 MNHNY and CDR2 SVGAGI come from the germline V gene (reference sequence). The CDR3 loop spans 12 amino acids. V shed 3 bases and J shed 8 bases, with 7 bases lying between them. CDR3 residues: CASSYTREKLFF. The CDR3 DNA sequence: TGTGCCAGCAGTTATACCAGGGAAAAACTGTTTTTT.

This clonotype was observed many times. The CDR3 nucleotides are TGCGCCAGCCGACCGGACGGCGCCGGCGGCTACACCTTC. Amino acid sequence: CASRPDGAGGYTF. The V call is TRBV10-2, the J call TRBJ1-2; D is undetermined. This CDR3 spans 13 amino acids. Per germline, CDR1 WSHSY and CDR2 SAAADI. The V end lost 8 bases, the J end lost 8 bases, and 18 bases lay between the germline ends.

This clonotype showed up many times. The CDR3 sequence: CSVGLGAGNQPQHF. The CDR3 DNA follows: TGCAGCGTTGGTCTAGGCGCAGGCAATCAGCCCCAGCATTTT. The V gene is TRBV29-1, the J gene TRBJ1-5; D ambiguous. Germline V gene sequence: CDR1 SQVTM, CDR2 ANQGSEA. The CDR3 contains 14 residues. V gave up 4 bases and J gave up 2 bases, with 12 bases separating them.

A few counts support this clonotype. The rearrangement links TRBV6-2 or TRBV6-3 to TRBJ2-7; no definite D call. Deletions cut 6 bases from V and 7 bases from J, with 13 bases between. In germline, CDR1 is MNHEY, CDR2 SVGEGT. This CDR3 comprises 12 residues. CDR3: CASSSFSGEQYF. DNA for the CDR3: TGTGCCAGCAGCAGCTTTTCCGGAGAGCAGTACTTC.

The chain combines TRBV7-9 with TRBJ2-7, with a possible D match to TRBD2 (5 bases). There are 15 residues in the CDR3. V lost 3 bases to trimming and J lost 3 bases, with 15 bases between them. In germline, CDR1 is SEHNR, CDR2 FQNEAQ (reference sequence). CDR3 amino acids: CASSLRKAVDYEQYF. For the CDR3, the DNA is TGTGCCAGCAGCTTGAGAAAAGCGGTCGACTACGAGCAGTACTTC.

In its sample, this clonotype was seen many times. The genes are TRBV5-1 and TRBJ2-7, with 7 bases matching TRBD1. Germline lookup yields CDR1 SGHRS and CDR2 YFSETQ. The CDR3 is 14 amino acids. Trimming cost V 2 bases and J 2 bases; bases outside gene matches: 4. CDR3 DNA sequence: TGCGCCAGCAGCTTTAGGGACAGAACCTACGAGCAGTACTTC. It yields the protein CASSFRDRTYEQYF.

The table lists this clonotype with many counts. This chain uses TRBV7-2 with TRBJ2-7; the D is unclear. Trimming removed 1 base from V and 7 bases from J, with 14 bases in between. The CDR3 sequence is 14 residues long. The germline V gene has CDR1 SGHTA and CDR2 FQGNSA. CDR3 DNA sequence: TGTGCCAGCAGCTTAGTCCCTACGATAGGGGAGCAGTACTTC. Protein sequence: CASSLVPTIGEQYF.

This clonotype was recorded many times. This rearrangement joins TRBV11-2 to TRBJ2-5; a weak D match, TRBD2 (6 bases). Germline CDR1 reads SGHAT; CDR2 reads FQNNGV. Trimming pared 6 bases from V and 3 bases from J, leaving 17 bases between. This CDR3 is 15 amino acids long. The CDR3 nucleotides are TGTGCCAGCAGAAAACCGGGACTGGGGGAAGAGACCCAGTACTTC. This gives the protein CASRKPGLGEETQYF. Based on the CDR3 plus reference TRBV11-2 and TRBJ2-5, the full variable domain is EAGVAQSPRYKIIEKRQSVAFWCNPISGHATLYWYQQILGQGPKLLIQFQNNGVVDDSQLPKDRFSAERLKGVDSTLKIQPAKLEDSAVYLCASRKPGLGEETQYFGPGTRLLVL.

This clonotype was recorded many times. This chain uses TRBV30 with TRBJ2-7, with 9 bases that match TRBD2. The germline gives CDR1 GTSNPN, CDR2 SVGIG (reference sequence). This CDR3 comprises 14 residues. The CDR3 region is CATPAGGPIYEQYF. CDR3 bases: TGTGCTACCCCCGCGGGAGGGCCCATTTACGAGCAGTACTTC.

This clonotype was seen ten or more times. The rearrangement links TRBV6-6 to TRBJ2-5; D is ambiguous. The CDR3 is 10 amino acids. Germline V gene data show CDR1 as MNHNY and CDR2 as SVGAGI (reference sequence). V lost 8 bases to trimming and J lost 1 base, with 2 bases between them. In DNA form, the CDR3 reads TGTGCCAGCGGCCAAGAGACCCAGTACTTC. Translating it yields CASGQETQYF.

This clonotype was observed many times. J is TRBJ2-1 and V is TRBV24-1, with 10 bases that match TRBD2. Germline CDR1 reads KGHDR; CDR2 reads SFDVKD. CDR3 size: 17 residues. Germline trimming cut 4 bases from V and 7 bases from J; bases unmatched to any gene: 12. The CDR3 sequence is CATSDSPASGRNNEQFF. CDR3 nucleotide sequence: TGTGCCACCAGTGACTCCCCGGCTAGCGGGAGAAATAATGAGCAGTTCTTC.

This clonotype was observed many times. The rearrangement joins TRBV7-9 to TRBJ2-7, with D uncertain. Trimming removed 5 bases from V and 2 bases from J, with 13 bases in between. This CDR3 contains 14 residues. Germline V gene sequence: CDR1 SEHNR, CDR2 FQNEAQ (reference sequence). The CDR3: CASSRDRWAYEQYF. CDR3 nucleotides: TGTGCCAGCAGCAGAGATCGGTGGGCCTACGAGCAGTACTTC.

The sample holds a few counts of this clonotype. The J gene is TRBJ2-6, the V gene TRBV24-1, with D uncertain. Trimming removed 4 bases from V and 2 bases from J, with 23 bases in between. In germline, CDR1 is KGHDR, CDR2 SFDVKD. This CDR3 comprises 20 residues. CDR3 region: CATSDPRRPPHHTGANVLTF. CDR3 nucleotides: TGTGCCACCAGTGACCCCCGCCGGCCCCCCCACCACACTGGGGCCAACGTCCTGACTTTC.

This clonotype was counted a few times. This rearrangement joins TRBV27 to TRBJ2-5, with 7 bases aligning to TRBD1. The CDR3 has 16 residues. With V trimmed by 0 bases and J by 3 bases, 7 bases remained unmatched. Germline V gene data show CDR1 as MNHEY and CDR2 as SMNVEV (reference sequence). CDR3 sequence (DNA): TGTGCCAGCAGTTTATCCTCCCCAGGGGGTAAAGAGACCCAGTACTTC. Translating it yields CASSLSSPGGKETQYF.

The rearrangement uses TRBV29-1 and TRBJ2-7; TRBD1 might be the D (6 bases). The germline gives CDR1 SQVTM, CDR2 ANQGSEA. The CDR3 extends over 13 amino acids. Trimming removed 7 bases from V and 4 bases from J, with 17 bases in between. CDR3: CSAGDGQTYEQYF. The CDR3, as DNA: TGCAGCGCAGGGGACGGACAAACTTACGAGCAGTACTTC.

This clonotype was counted at least ten times. The chain's CDR3 is CASSFGLSYEQYF. CDR3 DNA: TGTGCCAGCAGCTTCGGCCTCTCCTACGAGCAGTACTTC. The genes are TRBV11-2 and TRBJ2-7; unclear D gene. The germline V and J ends were trimmed by 3 bases and 0 bases, with 6 bases remaining between them. In germline, CDR1 is SGHAT, CDR2 FQNNGV. There are 13 residues in the CDR3.

This clonotype was observed a few times. The chain employs TRBV14 and TRBJ2-1; no definite D call. CDR1 is SGHDN, CDR2 FVKESK, per germline. The V gene lost 1 base and the J gene lost 11 bases, with 12 bases spanning the gap. The CDR3 totals 13 residues. As DNA, the CDR3 is TGTGCCAGCAGCCAAGTTCCCTCTCCGAAGCAGTTCTTC. Amino acids: CASSQVPSPKQFF.

This clonotype was seen only a few times. V and J are TRBV5-4 and TRBJ2-3, with TRBD1 matching over 10 bases. Germline V lookup: CDR1 SGHNT, CDR2 YYREEE (reference sequence). This CDR3 has 15 amino acids. With 4 bases clipped from V and 2 bases from J, the junction kept 4 bases outside the gene matches. Written as DNA, the CDR3 is TGTGCCAGCAGCCCCGACAGGGGGCTCACAGATACGCAGTATTTT. Translating gives CASSPDRGLTDTQYF.

For the CDR3, the DNA is TGTGCCAGCAGTTCTGGCGACGGGCCAGCTACGCAGTATTTT. Translation gives CASSSGDGPATQYF. The chain employs TRBV12-3 or TRBV12-4 and TRBJ2-3; D is ambiguous. Trimming removed 4 bases at V and 8 bases at J, with 16 bases between. This CDR3 spans 14 amino acids.

Ten or more counts support this clonotype. The gene calls are TRBV20-1 and TRBJ1-5; no clear D gene. The CDR3 is 22 amino acids. The V gene lost 5 bases and the J gene lost 0 bases, with 35 bases spanning the gap. Germline CDR1 and CDR2: DFQATT and SNEGSKA (reference sequence). CDR3 DNA: TGCAGTGCTCGGGAGTCCCTGTCCCCCGAATCTGGTGGATCTTATAGCAATCAGCCCCAGCATTTT. It yields the protein CSARESLSPESGGSYSNQPQHF.

At least ten counts were recorded for this clonotype. This CDR3 reads CASSLDRGPQHF. CDR3 bases: TGTGCCAGCAGCTTGGACAGGGGGCCCCAGCATTTT. The V call is TRBV5-5, the J call TRBJ1-5; 7 positions agree with TRBD1. This CDR3 region has 12 residues. Trimming at V came to 0 bases and at J to 9 bases, leaving 0 bases not matched to a gene. CDR1 and CDR2 from the germline V gene are SGHKS and YYEKEE (reference sequence).

This clonotype has at least ten counts. The chain uses TRBV6-2 or TRBV6-3 and TRBJ2-1; D uncertain. V was shortened by 5 bases and J by 4 bases, with 15 bases between the two germline ends. The germline V gene has CDR1 MNHEY and CDR2 SVGEGT. The CDR3 spans 15 residues. CDR3 DNA sequence: TGTGCCAGCAGTCCGTTGGCAGGACCTTACAATGAGCAGTTCTTC. This encodes CASSPLAGPYNEQFF.

This clonotype has a count of ten or more. The chain couples TRBV5-1 to TRBJ2-1; 7 bases align to TRBD2. The length of the CDR3 is 15 residues. After removal of 5 bases from V and 2 bases from J, the junction contained 7 bases not matched to a gene. From germline, CDR1 is SGHRS and CDR2 YFSETQ. This CDR3 is CASSRGRGTYNEQFF. CDR3 bases: TGCGCCAGCAGTCGTGGGAGGGGTACCTACAATGAGCAGTTCTTC.

V is TRBV27 and J is TRBJ1-1, with D perhaps matching TRBD1 (5 bases). Trimming shortened V by 5 bases and J by 1 base, and 11 bases separated the two germline ends. The CDR3 spans 14 residues. In germline, CDR1 is MNHEY, CDR2 SMNVEV (reference sequence). This CDR3 is CASSKGPGNTEAFF. CDR3 nucleotides: TGTGCCAGCAGTAAGGGGCCAGGGAACACTGAAGCTTTCTTT.

This sequence joins TRBV14 and TRBJ2-5; D is unclear. The ends were cut back, 0 bases at V and 5 bases at J, with 13 bases in the middle. CDR1 and CDR2 (germline): SGHDN, FVKESK. The CDR3 is 15 amino acids. The CDR3 sequence: CASSQEEVGRETQYF. The CDR3, as DNA: TGTGCCAGCAGCCAAGAAGAGGTTGGCCGGGAGACCCAGTACTTC.

This clonotype occurred many times. The chain is built from TRBV12-3 or TRBV12-4 and TRBJ2-3; D is uncertain. Between the trimmed V and J ends, which lost 3 bases and 0 bases, there was a span of 7 bases. The length of the CDR3 is 14 residues. This CDR3 reads CASSFGGSTDTQYF. The DNA for the CDR3 is TGTGCCAGCAGTTTTGGCGGAAGCACAGATACGCAGTATTTT.

The table lists this clonotype with many counts. This chain joins TRBV29-1 and TRBJ1-1; no clear D gene. Trimming left V 7 bases short and J 1 base short, with 4 bases between. This CDR3 has 10 residues. Germline loops: CDR1 SQVTM, CDR2 ANQGSEA. The CDR3 region has the DNA TGCAGCGGATCGAACACTGAAGCTTTCTTT. Protein: CSGSNTEAFF.

The chain employs TRBV20-1 and TRBJ2-1; 7 bases match TRBD2. CDR3 size: 13 residues. After removal of 4 bases from V and 6 bases from J, the junction contained 6 bases not matched to a gene. CDR1 and CDR2 from the germline V gene are DFQATT and SNEGSKA (reference sequence). The CDR3 nucleotides read TGCAGTGCTACGCGGGAGTTGGGCAATGAGCAGTTCTTC. Its protein is CSATRELGNEQFF.